The TCR beta chain under discussion was sequenced for a study of T cell repertoires in cytomegalovirus infection (dated by TCRdb to about 2019). With respect to the entire study: Alongside well-studied HLA-B-restricted epitopes, the peptide stimulations were aimed at recently identified HLA-C-restricted CMV epitopes, whose presentation resists viral immunomodulation. The HLA type of each donor mattered for the analysis, because public TCR beta signatures pointed to carriage of CMV infection along with the matching HLA type.

Relative to germline, V is 2 bases shorter and J is 2 bases shorter, with 8 bases between their ends. Counted from cysteine to phenylalanine, this CDR3 has 14 amino acids. Only the CDR3 portion is preserved as DNA: 42 bases, with reading frame beginning at the first base. CDR1 and CDR2 are drawn from the germline V gene: MNHEY, SVGEGT. The sample's treatment or condition label is to be understood as: in vitro stimulation with specific CMV peptide epitopes to enrich CMV-specific T cells. The sequencer was an Illumina HiSeq 1500. TCRdb trimmed public reads at Q25 via fastp, called clones via MiXCR and kept in-frame beta chains. Rows merge per CDR3 protein into single entries with the most common DNA and genes. Counted in this sample were around 800,000 distinct CDR3 sequences; less than 35% of them appeared once. The top ten hold around 12% of the sample. About this clonotype: Its antigen specificity is not known. There are no base qualities to consult, and no much larger clone falls within one base.

Broader findings and caveats from the paper: Carriers of CMV infection plus the relevant HLA type were discriminated by the cumulative frequency of public TCR beta family members in the study cohort and in an independent roughly 350-donor cohort. In the ex vivo response, HLA-C-restricted CMV-specific TCR beta clonotypes were dominant, and in two of eight donors the single most frequent clonotype came from this HLA-C-restricted group.

This receptor was taken from a human donor in good health (CMV status not recorded). Some clones in this sample may be carry-over from other donors' samples. This sample comprised cultured CD8+ T cells from PBMCs, obtained from culture after CMV antigen stimulation. This sequence uses TRBV6-2 or TRBV6-3 and TRBJ2-3; the D region is possibly TRBD1 or TRBD2, each matching across 5 bases. At the DNA level, the sequence is TGTGCCAGCAGTTACGGGGGTACCACAGATACGCAGTATTTT. Its amino acids are CASSYGGTTDTQYF.